The 23 T cell receptor beta chains below come from one sample, sequenced in a study of CXCR3-negative and CXCR3-positive naive CD8 T cells. Study findings and constraints: More hydrophobic TRB CDR3s were found in CXCR3-positive naive cells than in CXCR3-negative naive cells.

For these TCRs, the target antigens are not known. UMI-labeled 5' RACE TRB cDNA libraries were prepared from the cells. TCRdb re-called the 5' RACE reads, yielding one record per CDR3 amino acid sequence without DNA. The sample includes roughly 65,000 distinct CDR3 sequences. The sequencing sample was made of naive CXCR3+ CD8+ T cells from blood. Subset reported: CD45RO-CCR7+CD27+CD95- naive CD8+ T cells expressing CXCR3 (TNR3+). The source of these receptors is a human donor in good health. Some clones in this sample may be carry-over from other donors' samples.

The chain couples TRBV12-3 or TRBV12-4 to TRBJ2-5. This CDR3 comprises 13 residues. This CDR3 is CASSLRGKETQYF.

This sequence joins TRBV4-3 and TRBJ2-1; TCRdb lists TRBD2, though no DNA is available to test this call. There are 17 residues in the CDR3. Germline-derived CDR1 and CDR2 are LGHNA and YSLEER. The CDR3 region is CASSQEQRGGPVNEQFF.

The chain is built from TRBV19 and TRBJ2-1; lacking DNA, the TRBD1 call made by TCRdb goes unchecked. The germline V gene encodes CDR1 LNHDA and CDR2 SQIVND (reference sequence). This CDR3 spans 14 amino acids. The chain's CDR3 is CASSTRTASNEQFF.

The chain recombines TRBV5-1 with TRBJ2-7. Germline V gives CDR1 SGHRS, CDR2 YFSETQ. The length of the CDR3 is 14 residues. The CDR3 reads CASSLASGSYGQYF.

The chain links TRBV13 to TRBJ2-2. The CDR3 is made up of 16 amino acids. Germline lookup yields CDR1 PRHDT and CDR2 FYEKMQ (reference sequence). CDR3: CASSFRARRNTGELFF.

The chain's CDR3 is CASSFGMLTSLSYEQYF. The genes are TRBV28 and TRBJ2-7. Germline V lookup: CDR1 MDHEN, CDR2 SYDVKM. The CDR3 is made up of 17 amino acids.

J is TRBJ1-1 and V is TRBV4-1; TCRdb's D call of TRBD1 is untestable without DNA. The CDR3 has 15 amino acids. CDR1 and CDR2 from the germline V gene are MGHRA and YSYEKL. The CDR3 spells CASSQDSGGGDEAFF.

The rearrangement uses TRBV29-1 and TRBJ2-1; with no DNA, the TCRdb D assignment of TRBD2 cannot be verified. Germline loops: CDR1 SQVTM, CDR2 ANQGSEA. The CDR3 extends over 15 amino acids. The CDR3 here is CSISGGPSSYNEQFF.

CDR3 residues: CASSYLASVFEQYF. The chain combines TRBV6-5 with TRBJ2-7; the D call from TCRdb, TRBD2, cannot be confirmed without DNA. Germline CDR1 and CDR2: MNHEY and SVGAGI. The CDR3 spans 14 residues.

This chain links TRBV6-6 with TRBJ2-3; TCRdb designates TRBD1, a call that cannot be tested without DNA. The CDR3 is 15 amino acids. Germline V CDR1 and CDR2: MNHNY, SVGAGI (reference sequence). CDR3 protein: CASSYSQGLADTQYF.

The chain is built from TRBV12-3 or TRBV12-4 and TRBJ1-1; the TCRdb call, TRBD1, lacks DNA for checking. CDR3 size: 13 residues. CDR3 residues: CASSPEGDTEAFF.

V gene TRBV7-2 combines with J gene TRBJ2-3; TCRdb picks TRBD2, but there is no DNA to check that call. This CDR3 has 15 residues. CDR1 is SGHTA and CDR2 is FQGNSA in the germline V gene. The CDR3 sequence: CASSSLAGAPDTQYF.

V gene TRBV2 combines with J gene TRBJ2-7; TCRdb's D gene call, TRBD1, goes unchecked for lack of DNA. The CDR3 is 15 amino acids. Germline V gene lookup returns CDR1 SNHLY and CDR2 FYNNEI. The CDR3 region is CASSVPGQGEDEQYF.

The chain carries TRBV14 and TRBJ1-6; TCRdb's D call, TRBD1, is unchecked because there is no DNA. Germline assignment: CDR1 SGHDN and CDR2 FVKESK. The CDR3 is 16 residues long. The CDR3 spells CASSQVGQGENSPLHF.

CDR3 sequence reads: CASSATGEVYEQYF. V usage is TRBV9 and J usage is TRBJ2-7; TCRdb selects TRBD1, and the lack of DNA leaves this call unchecked. The CDR3 is made up of 14 amino acids. The germline V gene encodes CDR1 SGDLS and CDR2 YYNGEE.

The chain uses TRBV29-1 and TRBJ2-7; lacking DNA, the TRBD1 call made by TCRdb goes unchecked. This CDR3 spans 12 amino acids. CDR1 and CDR2 (germline): SQVTM, ANQGSEA. The CDR3 region is CSVRRQGYEQYF.

The chain has TRBV20-1 and TRBJ1-5. This CDR3 is built from 14 residues. Per the germline V gene, CDR1 is DFQATT and CDR2 is SNEGSKA (reference sequence). The CDR3 sequence is CSARGWDPNQPQHF.

The J gene is TRBJ2-1, the V gene TRBV27; TCRdb returns TRBD1, unconfirmable since there is no DNA. CDR1 and CDR2 from the germline V gene are MNHEY and SMNVEV (reference sequence). This CDR3 spans 14 amino acids. The CDR3 sequence: CASSFWGQSDEQFF.

The V and J genes are TRBV29-1 and TRBJ2-1; TCRdb reports TRBD2, a call that lacks DNA to check it against. This CDR3 has 15 residues. CDR1 SQVTM and CDR2 ANQGSEA come from the germline V gene. The chain's CDR3 is CSVERDLANWYEQFF.

The CDR3 is CASSLVGRVNTEAFF. The chain combines TRBV13 with TRBJ1-1. Per germline, CDR1 PRHDT and CDR2 FYEKMQ (reference sequence). CDR3 length: 15 residues.

The chain carries TRBV25-1 and TRBJ2-2; checking the TCRdb D call of TRBD2 is not possible without DNA. The CDR3 has 17 residues. Germline V gene data show CDR1 as MGHDK and CDR2 as SYGVNS. The CDR3 spells CASRSGGAFPGAGELFF.

This sequence joins TRBV7-9 and TRBJ2-7; TCRdb names TRBD1, which stays unverified in the absence of DNA. Germline V CDR1 and CDR2: SEHNR, FQNEAQ (reference sequence). This CDR3 spans 15 amino acids. CDR3 region: CASSPAGQGSYEQYF. Looking up the rest from reference TRBV7-9 and TRBJ2-7 gives the full variable domain: DTGVSQNPRHKITKRGQNVTFRCDPISEHNRLYWYRQTLGQGPEFLTYFQNEAQLEKSRLLSDRFSAERPKGSFSTLEIQRTEQGDSAMYLCASSPAGQGSYEQYFGPGTRLTVT.

The chain couples TRBV12-5 to TRBJ1-1. Germline CDR1 and CDR2: LGHNT and FRNRAP. This CDR3 is built from 15 residues. CDR3 loop: CASGLVPSPNTEAFF.